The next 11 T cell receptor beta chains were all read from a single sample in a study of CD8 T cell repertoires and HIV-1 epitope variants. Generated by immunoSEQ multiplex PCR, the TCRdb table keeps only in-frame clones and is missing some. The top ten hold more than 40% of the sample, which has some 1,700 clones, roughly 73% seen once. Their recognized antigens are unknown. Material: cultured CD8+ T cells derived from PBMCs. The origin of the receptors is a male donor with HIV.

For the CDR3, the DNA is TGTGCCAGCAGTCCTGTCCCGGGACGTAGACAAGAGACCCAGTACTTC. Its translation: CASSPVPGRRQETQYF. This sequence joins TRBV7-9 and TRBJ2-5, with D perhaps TRBD1 or TRBD2 (5 bases each). CDR1 is SEHNR, CDR2 FQNEAQ, per germline (reference sequence). V lost 6 bases, J lost 2 bases, and 19 bases lay in between. The CDR3 is 16 residues long.

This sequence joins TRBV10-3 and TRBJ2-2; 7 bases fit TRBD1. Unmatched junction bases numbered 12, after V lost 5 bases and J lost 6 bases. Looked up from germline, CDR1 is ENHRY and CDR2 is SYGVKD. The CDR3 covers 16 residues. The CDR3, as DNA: TGTGCCATCAGTACTACAGGGGAAGGCCCCGCCGGGGAGCTGTTTTTT. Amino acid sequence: CAISTTGEGPAGELFF.

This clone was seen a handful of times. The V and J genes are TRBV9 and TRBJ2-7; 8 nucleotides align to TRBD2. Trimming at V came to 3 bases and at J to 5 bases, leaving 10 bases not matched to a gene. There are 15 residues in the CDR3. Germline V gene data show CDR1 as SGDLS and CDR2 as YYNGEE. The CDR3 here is CASSAAPGGQHEQYF. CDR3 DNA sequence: TGTGCCAGCAGCGCTGCCCCGGGAGGGCAACACGAGCAGTACTTC.

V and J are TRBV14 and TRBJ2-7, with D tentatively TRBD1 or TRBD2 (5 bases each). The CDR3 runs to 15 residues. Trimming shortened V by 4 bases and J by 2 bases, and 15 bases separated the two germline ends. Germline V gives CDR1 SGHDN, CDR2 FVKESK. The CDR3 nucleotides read TGTGCCAGCAGCCCGGGACCCAATATTCCCTACGAGCAGTACTTC. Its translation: CASSPGPNIPYEQYF. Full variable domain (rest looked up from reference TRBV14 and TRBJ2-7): EAGVTQFPSHSVIEKGQTVTLRCDPISGHDNLYWYRRVMGKEIKFLLHFVKESKQDESGMPNNRFLAERTGGTYSTLKVQPAELEDSGVYFCASSPGPNIPYEQYFGPGTRLTVT.

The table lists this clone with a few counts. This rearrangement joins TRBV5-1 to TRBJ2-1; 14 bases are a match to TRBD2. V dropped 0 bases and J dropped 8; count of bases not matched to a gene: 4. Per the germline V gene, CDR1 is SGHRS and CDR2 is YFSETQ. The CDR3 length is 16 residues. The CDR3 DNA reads TGCGCCAGCAGCTTGGATGGGACTAGCGGGAGCGATGAGCAGTTCTTC. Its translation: CASSLDGTSGSDEQFF.

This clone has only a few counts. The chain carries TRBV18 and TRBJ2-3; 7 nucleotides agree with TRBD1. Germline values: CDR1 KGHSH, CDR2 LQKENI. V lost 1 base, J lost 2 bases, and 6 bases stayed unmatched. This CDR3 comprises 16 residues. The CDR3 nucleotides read TGTGCCAGCTCACCACTAGGGGGCAGTACCACAGATACGCAGTATTTT. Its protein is CASSPLGGSTTDTQYF.

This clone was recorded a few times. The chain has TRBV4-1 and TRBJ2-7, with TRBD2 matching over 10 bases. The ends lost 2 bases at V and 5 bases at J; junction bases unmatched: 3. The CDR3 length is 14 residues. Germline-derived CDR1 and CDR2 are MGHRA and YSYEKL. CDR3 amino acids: CASSQLAGDHEQYF. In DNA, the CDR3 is TGCGCCAGCAGCCAACTAGCGGGAGACCACGAGCAGTACTTC.

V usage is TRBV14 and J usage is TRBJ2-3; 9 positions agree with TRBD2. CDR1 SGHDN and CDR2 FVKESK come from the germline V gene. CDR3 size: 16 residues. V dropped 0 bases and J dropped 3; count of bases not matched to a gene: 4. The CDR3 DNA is TGTGCCAGCAGCCAAGATCTAGCGGGATATACAGATACGCAGTATTTT. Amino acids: CASSQDLAGYTDTQYF.

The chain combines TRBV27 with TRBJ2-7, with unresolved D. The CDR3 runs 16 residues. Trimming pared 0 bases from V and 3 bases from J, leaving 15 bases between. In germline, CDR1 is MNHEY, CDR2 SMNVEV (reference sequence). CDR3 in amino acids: CASSLSSAGWFYEQYF. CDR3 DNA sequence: TGTGCCAGCAGTTTATCGTCAGCCGGGTGGTTCTACGAGCAGTACTTC.

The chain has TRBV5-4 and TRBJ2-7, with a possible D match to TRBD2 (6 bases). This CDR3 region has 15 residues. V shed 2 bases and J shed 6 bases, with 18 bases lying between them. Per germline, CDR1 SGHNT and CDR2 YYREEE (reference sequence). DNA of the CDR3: TGTGCCAGCAGCTTTGCGGCGGGACCATCCAGCGAGCAGTACTTC. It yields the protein CASSFAAGPSSEQYF.

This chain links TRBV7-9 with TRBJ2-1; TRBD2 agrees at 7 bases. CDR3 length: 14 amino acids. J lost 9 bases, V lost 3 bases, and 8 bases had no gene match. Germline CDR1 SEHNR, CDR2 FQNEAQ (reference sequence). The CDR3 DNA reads TGTGCCAGCAGCTTTTCTGGGGGAGGGTTTGAGCAGTTCTTC. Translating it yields CASSFSGGGFEQFF.